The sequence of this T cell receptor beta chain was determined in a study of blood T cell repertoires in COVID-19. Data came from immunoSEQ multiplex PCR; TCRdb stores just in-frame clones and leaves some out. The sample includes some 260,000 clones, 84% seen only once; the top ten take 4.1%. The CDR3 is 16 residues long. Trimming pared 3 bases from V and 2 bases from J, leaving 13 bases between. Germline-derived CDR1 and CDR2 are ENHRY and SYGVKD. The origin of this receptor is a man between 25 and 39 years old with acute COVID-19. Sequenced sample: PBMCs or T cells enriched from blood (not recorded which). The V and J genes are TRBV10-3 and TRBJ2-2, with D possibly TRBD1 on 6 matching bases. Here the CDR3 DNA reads TGTGCCATCAGTGAAGGTTGGGACACTAACACCGGGGAGCTGTTTTTT. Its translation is CAISEGWDTNTGELFF.